One sample yielded the 15 T cell receptor beta chains listed below, sequenced in a study of shared clonotypes between healthy human individuals. Profiled with immunoSEQ multiplex PCR; TCRdb holds only in-frame clones, not every one. This table has some 1,900,000 clones, roughly 95% appearing once. It was CD45RO-negative cells, positively selected for CCR7, that made up naive CD8 cells, with terminally differentiated effector memory CD45RA+ cells excluded. Sequencing input: naive CD8+ T cells sorted from blood. These receptors originate from a man between 18 and 35 years old in good health.

This rearrangement joins TRBV19 to TRBJ2-7; tentatively, D is TRBD1 or TRBD2 (5 bases each). CDR1 is LNHDA and CDR2 is SQIVND in the germline V gene (reference sequence). V lost 5 bases and J 0 bases, leaving 14 bases between the germline ends. The CDR3 sequence is 15 residues long. As DNA, the CDR3 is TGTGCCAGTAGTTTGAGACCGGGGCCCTCCTACGAGCAGTACTTC. It translates to CASSLRPGPSYEQYF. Variable domain in full (rest from reference TRBV19 and TRBJ2-7): DGGITQSPKYLFRKEGQNVTLSCEQNLNHDAMYWYRQDPGQGLRLIYYSQIVNDFQKGDIAEGYSVSREKKESFPLTVTSAQKNPTAFYLCASSLRPGPSYEQYFGPGTRLTVT.

Concerning this clone: The same CDR3 also results from other DNA sequences found in this sample. This sequence joins TRBV30 and TRBJ2-5; 9 bases fit TRBD1. The CDR3 length is 14 residues. CDR1 and CDR2 from the germline V gene are GTSNPN and SVGIG (reference sequence). J was trimmed by 4 bases and V by 0 bases; bases with no gene match: 3. CDR3 protein: CAWSVGTGRETQYF. The DNA of the CDR3 is TGTGCCTGGAGTGTAGGGACAGGGAGAGAGACCCAGTACTTC.

This clone appeared a single time. The V and J genes are TRBV7-2 and TRBJ2-7; D gene unclear. Trimming took off 3 bases at V and 1 base at J, with 7 bases between the two ends. CDR1 is SGHTA, CDR2 FQGNSA, per germline. The CDR3 spans 13 residues. CDR3 nucleotide sequence: TGTGCCAGCAGCTTTTCGTTTTCCTACGAGCAGTACTTC. Protein: CASSFSFSYEQYF.

The chain uses TRBV6-5 and TRBJ1-1, with TRBD1 as a possible D gene (5 bases). The ends were cut back, 6 bases at V and 12 bases at J, with 20 bases in the middle. Germline loops: CDR1 MNHEY, CDR2 SVGAGI. The CDR3 runs 13 residues. CDR3 in DNA: TGTGCCAGCAGCTGGGACCCCAATGTTGGGTCTTTCTTT. Encoded protein: CASSWDPNVGSFF.

The J gene is TRBJ1-5, the V gene TRBV28; the D gene is possibly TRBD1 (5 bases). V lost 7 bases and J lost 2, with 15 bases in between. Germline V gene sequence: CDR1 MDHEN, CDR2 SYDVKM. The CDR3 has 15 residues. CDR3 residues: CASTNPGEGNQPQHF. The CDR3 DNA reads TGTGCCAGCACCAACCCGGGGGAGGGCAATCAGCCCCAGCATTTT.

The chain couples TRBV5-1 to TRBJ1-1, with 7 bases matching TRBD1. CDR1 and CDR2 from the germline V gene are SGHRS and YFSETQ. This CDR3 spans 15 amino acids. J lost 1 base, V lost 4 bases, and 7 bases had no gene match. CDR3: CASSTATGPNTEAFF. The CDR3 DNA sequence: TGCGCCAGCAGCACCGCGACAGGGCCGAACACTGAAGCTTTCTTT.

This clone was recorded only once. This rearrangement joins TRBV29-1 to TRBJ2-1; D gene uncertain. Germline CDR1 and CDR2: SQVTM and ANQGSEA. The germline V and J ends were trimmed by 3 bases and 0 bases, with 18 bases remaining between them. This CDR3 comprises 17 residues. In DNA form, the CDR3 reads TGCAGCGTTGAGGGCGGAATAGCACTGAGCTCCTACAATGAGCAGTTCTTC. It specifies CSVEGGIALSSYNEQFF.

The chain employs TRBV5-1 and TRBJ2-3; D may be TRBD2 (6 bases). CDR3 size: 13 residues. The germline CDR1 and CDR2 sequences are SGHRS and YFSETQ. Trimming took 2 bases from V and 11 from J, leaving 15 bases between them. This CDR3 is CASSFGWDSVQYF. DNA for the CDR3: TGCGCCAGCAGCTTTGGGTGGGACTCGGTGCAGTATTTT.

Note on this clone: This same CDR3 is encoded by further DNA sequences in the sample. This chain joins TRBV5-4 and TRBJ2-7; D gene uncertain. The CDR3 totals 12 residues. Per the germline V gene, CDR1 is SGHNT and CDR2 is YYREEE (reference sequence). Trimming took off 2 bases at V and 4 bases at J, with 7 bases between the two ends. CDR3 region: CASSFGLYEQYF. For the CDR3, the DNA is TGTGCCAGCAGCTTCGGGCTTTACGAGCAGTACTTC.

The V call is TRBV30, the J call TRBJ1-2; weak D call: TRBD1 (6 bases). The CDR3 is 14 amino acids. Trimming pared 3 bases from V and 7 bases from J, leaving 18 bases between. Germline V lookup: CDR1 GTSNPN, CDR2 SVGIG (reference sequence). The CDR3 region is CAWRTQGTIIGYTF. The CDR3 DNA reads as TGTGCCTGGAGGACACAGGGAACTATTATTGGCTACACCTTC.

The J gene is TRBJ1-1, the V gene TRBV9; D gene ambiguous. Germline CDR1 SGDLS, CDR2 YYNGEE. V lost 3 bases and J 4 bases, leaving 10 bases between the germline ends. CDR3 length: 13 amino acids. The CDR3 spells CASSERGFTEAFF. CDR3 DNA: TGTGCCAGCAGCGAAAGAGGGTTCACTGAAGCTTTCTTT.

V gene TRBV30 combines with J gene TRBJ1-6, with no clear D. This CDR3 has 15 residues. CDR1 GTSNPN and CDR2 SVGIG come from the germline V gene (reference sequence). V was clipped by 4 bases and J by 0 bases, with 10 bases between them. The CDR3 DNA is TGTGCCTGGAAACGGGAGAGCTCCTATAATTCACCCCTCCACTTT. Translating it yields CAWKRESSYNSPLHF.

This clone was seen once. This chain uses TRBV4-1 with TRBJ2-7; 14 bases match TRBD2. Germline-derived CDR1 and CDR2 are MGHRA and YSYEKL. J gave up 6 bases and V 4 bases, and 8 bases lay outside the gene matches. This CDR3 region has 16 residues. The CDR3, as DNA: TGCGCCAGCAGCCGCCGACTAGCGGGAGGGCCGGGCGAGCAGTACTTC. This gives the protein CASSRRLAGGPGEQYF.

The rearrangement joins TRBV28 to TRBJ2-3; possible D gene TRBD2, 5 bases. V lost 5 bases and J lost 0, with 15 bases in between. Germline assignment: CDR1 MDHEN and CDR2 SYDVKM. This CDR3 contains 16 residues. CDR3 residues: CASSTQVSGSTDTQYF. The CDR3, as DNA: TGTGCCAGCAGTACCCAAGTGAGCGGCAGCACAGATACGCAGTATTTT. The full variable domain, rest sourced from reference TRBV28 and TRBJ2-3, is DVKVTQSSRYLVKRTGEKVFLECVQDMDHENMFWYRQDPGLGLRLIYFSYDVKMKEKGDIPEGYSVSREKKERFSLILESASTNQTSMYLCASSTQVSGSTDTQYFGPGTRLTVL.

The chain recombines TRBV27 with TRBJ2-2; D not resolved. The V and J ends lost 6 bases and 6 bases respectively, with 8 bases between them. Germline V gives CDR1 MNHEY, CDR2 SMNVEV (reference sequence). This CDR3 has 12 residues. DNA of the CDR3: TGTGCCAGCAGGGTGGAAGCCGGGGAGCTGTTTTTT. It is translated as CASRVEAGELFF.